These 26 T cell receptor beta chains originate from one sample sequenced in a study of cytotoxic CD8 clonotypes in ibrutinib-treated CLL. TCRdb's copy holds only in-frame clones and misses some; the assay was immunoSEQ multiplex PCR. The table has roughly 52,000 clones, about half seen once; the top ten hold 32%. This sample comprised PBMCs, obtained after 12 months of ibrutinib treatment. The receptor source for this set is a human donor with chronic lymphocytic leukemia.

This chain connects TRBV6-4 to TRBJ2-3; 9 bases line up with TRBD2. With 4 bases clipped from V and 6 bases from J, the junction kept 14 bases outside the gene matches. The CDR3 has 17 residues. CDR1 is MRHNA, CDR2 SNTAGT, per germline. CDR3 DNA: TGTGCCAGCAGTGTCGCCGCGACTAGCGGTGGGGGGGATACGCAGTATTTT. Its protein is CASSVAATSGGGDTQYF.

The J gene is TRBJ2-3, the V gene TRBV29-1; TRBD1 matches 7 bases. The V gene's germline CDR1 is SQVTM and CDR2 ANQGSEA. Trimming removed 4 bases from V and 3 bases from J; junction bases left unmatched: 4. The length of the CDR3 is 13 residues. The CDR3: CSVGQGQTDTQYF. The CDR3 nucleotides read TGCAGCGTTGGACAGGGTCAGACAGATACGCAGTATTTT.

Only one count was recorded for this clone. The chain uses TRBV19 and TRBJ2-5; 9 nucleotides line up with TRBD1. Germline CDR1 LNHDA, CDR2 SQIVND (reference sequence). Losses at the gene ends were 3 bases for V and 2 bases for J; bases not matched to a gene: 10. This CDR3 contains 17 residues. CDR3 sequence: CASSIRLGTGRQETQYF. Written as DNA, the CDR3 is TGTGCCAGTAGTATTAGGCTCGGGACAGGGAGACAAGAGACCCAGTACTTC.

The genes are TRBV11-2 and TRBJ2-3; 12 bases map to TRBD2. V gave up 5 bases and J gave up 1 base; unmatched junction bases: 4. This CDR3 is built from 16 residues. The germline CDR1 and CDR2 sequences are SGHAT and FQNNGV. CDR3 nucleotide sequence: TGTGCCAGCAGCCTGGGACTAGCGGGCCGCACAGATACGCAGTATTTT. Amino acid sequence: CASSLGLAGRTDTQYF.

The chain carries TRBV27 and TRBJ2-7; TRBD1 matches 8 bases. With 1 base clipped from V and 3 bases from J, the junction kept 5 bases outside the gene matches. CDR1 is MNHEY, CDR2 SMNVEV, per germline (reference sequence). CDR3 length: 15 amino acids. CDR3 loop: CASSLLAGGFYEQYF. The CDR3 region has the DNA TGTGCCAGCAGTTTATTGGCAGGGGGCTTCTACGAGCAGTACTTC.

The V and J genes are TRBV7-3 and TRBJ2-1; no clear D gene. V was cut by 7 bases and J by 0 bases, with 13 bases left in between. The length of the CDR3 is 15 residues. Germline V gene data show CDR1 as SGHTA and CDR2 as FQGTGA. The CDR3 loop reads CASTEDSGSYNEQFF. As DNA, the CDR3 is TGTGCCAGCACCGAAGACTCAGGCTCCTACAATGAGCAGTTCTTC.

The chain joins TRBV7-9 to TRBJ2-2; TRBD2 aligns across 7 bases. The germline gives CDR1 SEHNR, CDR2 FQNEAQ (reference sequence). The junction had 4 bases not matched to a gene; V was cut back by 11 bases and J by 1 base. The CDR3 totals 13 residues. CDR3 loop: CAVAGVNTGELFF. The CDR3 DNA sequence: TGTGCCGTCGCGGGGGTGAACACCGGGGAGCTGTTTTTT. Together with reference TRBV7-9 and TRBJ2-2, the CDR3 gives the full variable domain: DTGVSQNPRHKITKRGQNVTFRCDPISEHNRLYWYRQTLGQGPEFLTYFQNEAQLEKSRLLSDRFSAERPKGSFSTLEIQRTEQGDSAMYLCAVAGVNTGELFFGEGSRLTVL.

This chain joins TRBV27 and TRBJ1-2; 10 bases are a match to TRBD1. The CDR3 is made up of 13 amino acids. J gave up 8 bases and V 6 bases, and 6 bases lay outside the gene matches. Germline CDR1 is MNHEY and CDR2 is SMNVEV (reference sequence). DNA of the CDR3: TGTGCCAGCAGCGGACAGGGGGAGTGGGGCTACACCTTC. This sequence encodes CASSGQGEWGYTF.

The chain uses TRBV2 and TRBJ1-5; no clear D. This CDR3 is built from 15 residues. The germline V gene encodes CDR1 SNHLY and CDR2 FYNNEI. V lost 5 bases and J 1 base, leaving 12 bases between the germline ends. The CDR3 sequence is CASSYSLGSNQPQHF. Here the CDR3 DNA reads TGTGCCAGCAGTTACTCGTTAGGGAGCAATCAGCCCCAGCATTTT.

The chain is built from TRBV5-1 and TRBJ2-7; TRBD2 matches 12 bases. V trimming: 0 bases; J trimming: 3 bases; junction bases outside the gene matches: 4. This CDR3 spans 16 amino acids. In germline, CDR1 is SGHRS, CDR2 YFSETQ. This CDR3 reads CASSLELAGGLYEQYF. The CDR3 DNA is TGCGCCAGCAGCTTGGAGCTAGCGGGAGGGCTCTACGAGCAGTACTTC.

This clone was observed a few times. The chain carries TRBV27 and TRBJ2-5, with D tentatively TRBD1 or TRBD2 (6 bases each). Germline lookup yields CDR1 MNHEY and CDR2 SMNVEV (reference sequence). The CDR3 has 14 amino acids. V lost 3 bases, J lost 4 bases, and 12 bases lay in between. As DNA, the CDR3 is TGTGCCAGCAGTTTTGGGGGGCGCGGAGAGACCCAGTACTTC. It is translated as CASSFGGRGETQYF.

Comment on this clone: One junction end disagrees with the germline gene, perhaps due to a read error. This chain uses TRBV5-3 with TRBJ2-3; no definite D call. TRBV5-3 is classed as an ORF, of uncertain function. This CDR3 is built from 12 residues. Here the CDR3 reads CASSLAWDTQYF. In DNA form, the CDR3 reads TGTGCCAGCAGCTTGGCTTGGGATACGCAGTATTTT.

V gene TRBV7-2 combines with J gene TRBJ1-6; D might be TRBD1 (5 bases). V was clipped by 2 bases and J by 9 bases, with 14 bases between them. The CDR3 covers 15 residues. In germline, CDR1 is SGHTA, CDR2 FQGNSA. The CDR3 region is CASSLPTGSSSPLHF. Here the CDR3 DNA reads TGTGCCAGCAGCTTACCAACAGGATCTAGTTCACCCCTCCACTTT.

This chain connects TRBV12-5 to TRBJ2-3; the match to TRBD1 covers 7 bases. V gave up 6 bases and J gave up 2 bases; unmatched junction bases: 5. CDR1 is LGHNT and CDR2 is FRNRAP in the germline V gene. This CDR3 is built from 14 residues. The CDR3 nucleotides are TGTGCTAGTGGCCGGGACAGCCACACAGATACGCAGTATTTT. It specifies CASGRDSHTDTQYF.

V gene TRBV20-1 combines with J gene TRBJ2-7; D not resolved. CDR1 and CDR2 (germline): DFQATT, SNEGSKA (reference sequence). This CDR3 has 11 amino acids. Between the trimmed V and J ends, which lost 0 bases and 3 bases, there was a span of 3 bases. CDR3 coding DNA: TGCAGTGCTAGAGATAGCTACGAGCAGTACTTC. As protein: CSARDSYEQYF.

This clone has more than one count but fewer than ten. The chain is built from TRBV19 and TRBJ1-2; 7 bases are shared with TRBD1. The V and J ends lost 7 bases and 2 bases, in that order; junction bases with no gene match: 13. This CDR3 has 16 amino acids. Germline V gives CDR1 LNHDA, CDR2 SQIVND (reference sequence). CDR3 DNA: TGTGCCAGTACCGAACAAGGGACAGCGACGAACTATGGCTACACCTTC. It yields the protein CASTEQGTATNYGYTF.

The V call is TRBV4-2, the J call TRBJ2-5; a possible D gene is TRBD2 (5 bases). The germline V gene encodes CDR1 LGHNA and CDR2 YNFKEQ. V lost 0 bases to trimming and J lost 1 base, with 9 bases between them. The length of the CDR3 is 15 residues. The CDR3 nucleotides read TGTGCCAGCAGCCAAGAACCGCGGGTCCAAGAGACCCAGTACTTC. Protein sequence: CASSQEPRVQETQYF.

This clone was counted only a few times. One end of the junction varies from germline; a read error may be responsible. The V gene is TRBV7-7, the J gene TRBJ1-3; D perhaps matches TRBD1 (6 bases). Germline loops: CDR1 SSHAT, CDR2 FNYEAQ (reference sequence). This CDR3 contains 19 residues. In DNA form, the CDR3 reads TGTGCTAGCAGCCCCACCCTCGCCGGACAGCCTCCCTCTGGAAACACCATATATTTT. Its protein is CASSPTLAGQPPSGNTIYF.

This clone was seen more than once but under ten times. The chain uses TRBV19 and TRBJ2-2, with unresolved D. The germline V gene has CDR1 LNHDA and CDR2 SQIVND (reference sequence). The CDR3 runs to 13 residues. V dropped 1 base and J dropped 5 bases, with 5 bases sitting between them. CDR3 in amino acids: CASSIVGTGELFF. The CDR3 bases are TGTGCCAGTAGTATAGTAGGTACCGGGGAGCTGTTTTTT.

This rearrangement joins TRBV28 to TRBJ1-1; TRBD1 is a possible D gene (5 bases). This CDR3 is 13 amino acids long. The germline gives CDR1 MDHEN, CDR2 SYDVKM. V lost 4 bases and J lost 2, with 8 bases in between. CDR3 sequence: CASSSGSNTEAFF. Here the CDR3 DNA reads TGTGCCAGCAGTTCAGGGTCTAACACTGAAGCTTTCTTT.

This clone was detected many times. The chain is built from TRBV6-1 and TRBJ1-4; TRBD1 agrees at 10 bases. Germline CDR1 reads MNHNS; CDR2 reads SASEGT. There are 14 residues in the CDR3. Trimming cost V 6 bases and J 6 bases; bases outside gene matches: 4. The DNA of the CDR3 is TGTGCCAGCAGACTTGGGACAGGGGATGAAAAACTGTTTTTT. As protein: CASRLGTGDEKLFF.

This clone was seen repeatedly, ten times or more. V gene TRBV7-9 combines with J gene TRBJ1-2, with D uncertain. The CDR3 spans 14 residues. V dropped 1 base and J dropped 4 bases, with 10 bases sitting between them. CDR1 and CDR2 from the germline V gene are SEHNR and FQNEAQ (reference sequence). The CDR3 DNA follows: TGTGCCAGCAGCTTAGAAAGGGCAGCCTATGGCTACACCTTC. This codes for CASSLERAAYGYTF.

The chain uses TRBV6-6 and TRBJ2-7, with D possibly TRBD2 on 5 matching bases. Germline CDR1 MNHNY, CDR2 SVGAGI (reference sequence). This CDR3 region has 14 residues. The V end was cut by 7 bases, the J end by 6 bases, with 19 bases between. The CDR3 region has the DNA TGTGCCAGCACCGCCACCTCGGAGCTAGCCGAGCAGTACTTC. Its protein product is CASTATSELAEQYF.

This clone was detected a few times. This chain links TRBV28 with TRBJ1-6; possible D gene TRBD1, 5 bases. Per the germline V gene, CDR1 is MDHEN and CDR2 is SYDVKM. V lost 4 bases and J lost 7, with 8 bases in between. The CDR3 has 13 residues. The CDR3: CASSWGGNSPLHF. The CDR3 region has the DNA TGTGCCAGCAGTTGGGGCGGCAATTCACCCCTCCACTTT. The full variable domain, in which reference TRBV28 and TRBJ1-6 provide the parts outside the CDR3, is DVKVTQSSRYLVKRTGEKVFLECVQDMDHENMFWYRQDPGLGLRLIYFSYDVKMKEKGDIPEGYSVSREKKERFSLILESASTNQTSMYLCASSWGGNSPLHFGNGTRLTVT.

About this clone: Mismatch with germline at one junction end may stem from a read error. The chain recombines TRBV27 with TRBJ2-2; D unclear. The germline V gene encodes CDR1 MNHEY and CDR2 SMNVEV (reference sequence). The CDR3 sequence is 12 residues long. CDR3 protein: CASSLFSGELFF. The CDR3 nucleotides are TGTGCCAGCAGCTTATTTTCCGGGGAGCTGTTTTTT.

The CDR3 sequence is CASSIDQGGWEPQHF. Here the CDR3 DNA reads TGTGCCAGTAGTATAGATCAGGGAGGTTGGGAGCCCCAGCATTTT. The chain is built from TRBV19 and TRBJ1-5; TRBD1 is a possible D gene (5 bases). Looked up from germline, CDR1 is LNHDA and CDR2 is SQIVND (reference sequence). Trimming removed 0 bases from V and 8 bases from J, with 14 bases in between. The CDR3 loop spans 15 amino acids.